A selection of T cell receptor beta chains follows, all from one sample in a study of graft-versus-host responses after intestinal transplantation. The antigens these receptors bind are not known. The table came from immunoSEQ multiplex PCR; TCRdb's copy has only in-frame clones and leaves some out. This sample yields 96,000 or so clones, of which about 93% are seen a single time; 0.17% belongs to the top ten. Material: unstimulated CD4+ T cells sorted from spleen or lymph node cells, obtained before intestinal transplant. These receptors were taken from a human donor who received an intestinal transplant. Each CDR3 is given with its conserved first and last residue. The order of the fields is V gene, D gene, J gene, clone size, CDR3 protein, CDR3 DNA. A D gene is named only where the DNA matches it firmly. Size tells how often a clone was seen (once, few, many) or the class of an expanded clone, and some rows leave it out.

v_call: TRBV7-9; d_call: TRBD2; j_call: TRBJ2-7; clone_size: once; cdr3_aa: CASSPSLWTSGIYEQYF; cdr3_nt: TGTGCCAGCAGCCCCTCTCTCTGGACTAGCGGAATCTACGAGCAGTACTTC
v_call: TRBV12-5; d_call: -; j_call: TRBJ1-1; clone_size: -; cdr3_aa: CASGLLSRAAEAFF; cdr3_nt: TGTGCTAGTGGTTTACTATCCAGGGCGGCTGAAGCTTTCTTT
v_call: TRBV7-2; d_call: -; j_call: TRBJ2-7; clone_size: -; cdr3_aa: CASSHTNSYEQYF; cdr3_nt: TGTGCCAGCAGCCACACGAACTCCTACGAGCAGTACTTC
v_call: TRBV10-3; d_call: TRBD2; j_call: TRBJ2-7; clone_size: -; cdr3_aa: CAISPGLAGGEQYF; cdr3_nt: TGTGCCATCAGTCCGGGACTAGCGGGAGGTGAGCAGTACTTC
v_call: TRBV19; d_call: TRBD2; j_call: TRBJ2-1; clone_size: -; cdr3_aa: CASSMRGGAYNEQFF; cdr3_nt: TGTGCCAGTAGTATGCGGGGGGGGGCATACAATGAGCAGTTCTTC
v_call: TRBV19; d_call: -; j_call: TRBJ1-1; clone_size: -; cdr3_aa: CASASQPFMNTEAFF; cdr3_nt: TGTGCCAGTGCCTCACAGCCCTTTATGAACACTGAAGCTTTCTTT
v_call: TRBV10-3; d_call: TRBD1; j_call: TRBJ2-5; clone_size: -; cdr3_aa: CAISESGQQRETQYF; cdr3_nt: TGTGCCATCAGTGAGTCGGGACAGCAGCGAGAGACCCAGTACTTC
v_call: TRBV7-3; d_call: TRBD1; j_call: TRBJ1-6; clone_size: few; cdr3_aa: CASSPGTANSPLHF; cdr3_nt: TGTGCCAGCAGCCCCGGGACAGCTAATTCACCCCTCCACTTT
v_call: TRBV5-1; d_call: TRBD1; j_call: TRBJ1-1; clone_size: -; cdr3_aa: CASSFPPGQGDTEAFF; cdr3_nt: TGCGCCAGCAGCTTCCCGCCTGGACAGGGGGACACTGAAGCTTTCTTT
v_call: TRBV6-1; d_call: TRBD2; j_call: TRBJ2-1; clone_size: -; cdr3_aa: CASSEVLAGEDNEQFF; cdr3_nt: TGTGCCAGCAGTGAGGTCCTAGCGGGAGAGGACAATGAGCAGTTCTTC
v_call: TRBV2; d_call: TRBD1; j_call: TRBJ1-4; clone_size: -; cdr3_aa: CARQGTYNEKLFF; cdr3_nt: TGTGCCAGACAGGGGACCTATAATGAAAAACTGTTTTTT
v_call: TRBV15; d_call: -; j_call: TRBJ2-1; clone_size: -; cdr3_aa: CATSRDRPSDYNEQFF; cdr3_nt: TGTGCCACCAGCAGAGATCGGCCTAGCGATTACAATGAGCAGTTCTTC
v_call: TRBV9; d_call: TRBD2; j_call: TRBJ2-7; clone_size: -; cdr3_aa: CASRRGLAGGPSEQYF; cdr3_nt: TGTGCCAGCAGACGGGGACTAGCGGGAGGGCCCAGCGAGCAGTACTTC
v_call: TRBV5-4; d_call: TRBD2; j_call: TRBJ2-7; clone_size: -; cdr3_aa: CASSPGLAGVYEQYF; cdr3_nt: TGTGCCAGCAGCCCAGGACTAGCGGGAGTGTACGAGCAGTACTTC
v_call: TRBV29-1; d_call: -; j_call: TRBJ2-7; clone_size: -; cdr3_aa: CSVVTGTYEQYF; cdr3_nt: TGCAGCGTAGTGACAGGAACGTACGAGCAGTACTTC
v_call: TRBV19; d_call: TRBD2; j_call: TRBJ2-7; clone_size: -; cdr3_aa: CASSKASGGVYEQYF; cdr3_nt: TGTGCCAGTAGTAAGGCTAGCGGGGGGGTCTACGAGCAGTACTTC